This TCR beta chain emerged from a study of cytomegalovirus exposure and HLA in healthy donors. This CDR3 contains 16 residues. J was trimmed by 4 bases and V by 0 bases; bases with no gene match: 6. Comments on this clone: Its antigen is undetermined.

Findings and caveats of the study: In a later analysis, HLA-associated TCR beta chains were more clonally expanded than equally common others. A few V segments could not be told apart, such as TRBV6-2 and TRBV6-3, and were left out. Overall, approximately 150 TCR beta chains were annotated as cytomegalovirus-associated.

The PCR had 60 Vbeta and 13 Jbeta primers. Clones were read by immunoSEQ multiplex PCR, and TCRdb kept only the in-frame ones, dropping some. In the table there are 65,000 to 75,000 clones, around 77% of which are singletons. This receptor was obtained from a man aged 45-65 years in good health and CMV-seronegative. Sequencing input: PBMCs. The gene calls are TRBV23-1 and TRBJ2-3; 8 nucleotides align to TRBD1. TRBV23-1 is identified as an open reading frame with a role that is uncertain. CDR3 coding DNA: TGCGCCAGCAGTCAATCCGGACAGGGTAAGCCAGATACGCAGTATTTT. Its protein product is CASSQSGQGKPDTQYF.